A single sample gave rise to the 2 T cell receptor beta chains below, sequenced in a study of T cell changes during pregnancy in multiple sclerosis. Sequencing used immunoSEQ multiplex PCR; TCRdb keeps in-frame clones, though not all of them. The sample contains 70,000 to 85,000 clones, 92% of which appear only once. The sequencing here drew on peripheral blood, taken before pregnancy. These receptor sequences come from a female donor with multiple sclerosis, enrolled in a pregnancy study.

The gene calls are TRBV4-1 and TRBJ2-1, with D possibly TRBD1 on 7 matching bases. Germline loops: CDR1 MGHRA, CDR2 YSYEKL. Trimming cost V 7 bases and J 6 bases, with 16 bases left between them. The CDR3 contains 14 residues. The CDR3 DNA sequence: TGCGCCAGCACGACGACAGGGAGGTCCAATGAGCAGTTCTTC. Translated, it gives CASTTTGRSNEQFF.

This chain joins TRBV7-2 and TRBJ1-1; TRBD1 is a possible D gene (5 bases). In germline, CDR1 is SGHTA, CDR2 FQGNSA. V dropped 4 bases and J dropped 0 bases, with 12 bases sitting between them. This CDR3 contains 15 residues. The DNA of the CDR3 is TGTGCCAGCAGCTCCATGGGGGGGATGAACACTGAAGCTTTCTTT. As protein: CASSSMGGMNTEAFF.